The clone carrying this TCR beta chain came up once. No antigen is known for it. Regarding treatment: roughly 19 received Ad26.COV2.S at low or high dose, single or two shots; 5 received placebo; per-sample allocation not given. On day 63 after the first injection, vaccine and placebo recipients gave samples. Adults aged 18-55 years in Boston included the donor. Measured with immunoSEQ multiplex PCR; TCRdb has only the in-frame clones, and not every one. The sample lists 350,000 to 450,000 clones; over 80% were seen once. These data belong to a study of Ad26.COV2.S vaccination and SARS-CoV-2 variants. Study-level results: Quantification of TCR breadth and depth may have yielded underestimates of total T cell responses.

Trimming stripped 6 bases from V and 8 bases from J, with 10 bases between. The CDR3 contains 11 residues. From germline, CDR1 is DFQATT and CDR2 SNEGSKA (reference sequence). This chain uses TRBV20-1 with TRBJ1-4, with no clear D. The source is a person between 18 and 65 years old who received the Ad26.COV2.S COVID-19 vaccine or a placebo. The specimen was peripheral blood, collected in a trial of Ad26.COV2.S vaccine versus placebo. CDR3 sequence (DNA): TGCAGTGCGCACGGGAAGGAAAAACTGTTTTTT. This codes for CSAHGKEKLFF.